The clone carrying this T cell receptor beta chain was observed a handful of times. Its antigen is not identified. These data come from a study of T-cell reconstitution after alpha-beta-depleted transplantation in children. Whole-study results and caveats: At day 60, the high TCRbeta diversity found in some patients originated from recipient T cells and thymic progenitors that had survived. A year post-transplant, T-cell counts and diversity derived mostly from newly produced T cells.

Researchers prepared the TCRbeta library using unique molecular identifiers, the study reports. TCRdb fed the PCR reads into MiXCR, producing one record per CDR3 protein. The repertoire includes around 960,000 distinct CDR3 sequences, roughly 31% of them detected once, and more than 25% sits in the top ten. With 3 bases clipped from V and 9 bases from J, the junction kept 9 bases outside the gene matches. The CDR3 has 14 residues. CDR1 is SGHRS, CDR2 YFSETQ, per germline. The receptor was derived from a boy under two years old who had a stem cell transplant for SCID, so the T cells may come from the graft donor. The material sequenced was PBMCs, mostly from graft donor cells, taken 360 days after TCRalphabeta/CD19-depleted stem cell transplant. The chain joins TRBV5-1 to TRBJ1-5; TRBD1 matches at 7 bases. CDR3 sequence (DNA): TGCGCCAGCAGCTCTACAGGGGAGGTAGCGCCCCAGCATTTT. Translated, it gives CASSSTGEVAPQHF.